These 2 T cell receptor beta chains were all obtained from the same sample, sequenced in a study of response to subunit inactivated influenza vaccine. TCRdb processed the RT-PCR reads anew with MiXCR; each CDR3 protein has one entry. The sample yields around 520,000 distinct CDR3 sequences, approximately 24% seen once. The sample consisted of CD4+ T cells sorted from PBMCs, taken roughly 5 days after vaccination. These receptors originate from a man aged 45-65 years who received an inactivated influenza vaccine.

The chain recombines TRBV7-9 with TRBJ2-7, with D possibly TRBD1 on 6 matching bases. The CDR3 is 15 amino acids. Trimming pared 1 base from V and 3 bases from J, leaving 13 bases between. Germline lookup yields CDR1 SEHNR and CDR2 FQNEAQ (reference sequence). The CDR3 DNA reads TGTGCCAGCAGCTTAGAAGGTGGACAGAACTACGAGCAGTACTTC. Translation gives CASSLEGGQNYEQYF.

In this sample, this clonotype turned up a few times. The gene calls are TRBV12-3 or TRBV12-4 and TRBJ2-2; 8 bases are shared with TRBD1. The CDR3 spans 16 residues. V was clipped by 4 bases and J by 8 bases; unmatched bases: 12. The CDR3 spells CASSYTGTGEMGELFF. The CDR3 nucleotides read TGTGCCAGCAGTTATACCGGGACAGGAGAGATGGGGGAGCTGTTTTTT.